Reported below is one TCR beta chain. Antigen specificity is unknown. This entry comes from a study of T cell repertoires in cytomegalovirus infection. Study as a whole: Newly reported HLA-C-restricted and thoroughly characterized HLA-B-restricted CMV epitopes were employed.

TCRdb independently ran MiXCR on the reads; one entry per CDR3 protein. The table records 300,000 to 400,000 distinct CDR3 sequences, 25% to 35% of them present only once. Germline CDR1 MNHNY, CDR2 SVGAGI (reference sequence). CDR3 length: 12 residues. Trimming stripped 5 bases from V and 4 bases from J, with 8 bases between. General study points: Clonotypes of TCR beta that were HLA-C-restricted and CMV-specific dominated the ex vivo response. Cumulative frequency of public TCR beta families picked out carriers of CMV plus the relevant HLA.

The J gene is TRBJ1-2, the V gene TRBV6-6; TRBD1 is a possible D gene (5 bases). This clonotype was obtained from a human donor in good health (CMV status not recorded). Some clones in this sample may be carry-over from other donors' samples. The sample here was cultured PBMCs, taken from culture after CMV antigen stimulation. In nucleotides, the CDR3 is TGTGCCAGCAGTCAGGGAACCTATGGCTACACCTTC. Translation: CASSQGTYGYTF.